Listed below are T cell receptor beta chains from one sample, sequenced in a study of human T cells and chemical hapten exposure. TCRdb passed the RACE reads through MiXCR, listing each CDR3 protein once. The sample has some 180,000 distinct CDR3 sequences; approximately 20% are singletons. Sample: whole blood, taken in connection with sensitization to the hapten diphenylcyclopropenone (DPC). The receptor set was obtained from a woman aged 45-65 years with alopecia areata. Some clones in this sample may be carry-over from other donors' samples. The CDR3 runs from the conserved cysteine through the conserved F or W. The D gene is left open where the match is weak. Clone size is not always given. Where it is, it says once, few, many or a class for expanded clones.

v_gene	j_gene	d_gene	abundance	CDR3aa	CDR3nt
TRBV10-3	TRBJ1-5	-	-	CAISGGGNQPQHF	TGTGCCATCAGCGGGGGGGGCAATCAGCCCCAGCATTTT
TRBV18	TRBJ1-1	-	-	CASSPLQGAGVSFTEAFF	TGTGCCAGCTCACCTCTCCAAGGGGCAGGGGTGAGTTTCACTGAAGCTTTCTTT
TRBV11-2	TRBJ2-5	-	-	CASSFSLSAKETQYF	TGTGCCAGCAGCTTTTCGCTTAGCGCCAAAGAGACCCAGTACTTC
TRBV30	TRBJ2-3	-	few	CASPPSERDDISTDTQYF	TGTGCCTCTCCCCCCTCCGAACGGGACGATATAAGCACAGATACGCAGTATTTT
TRBV15	TRBJ1-3	-	few	CATSREGPSGNTIYF	TGTGCCACCAGCAGAGAGGGACCCTCTGGAAACACCATATATTTT
TRBV11-2	TRBJ2-1	TRBD2	many	CASSFSSGSVDEQFF	TGTGCCAGCAGCTTCTCTAGCGGGAGTGTCGATGAGCAGTTCTTC
TRBV29-1	TRBJ2-3	-	-	CSVDRADPDTQYF	TGCAGCGTTGATCGGGCAGATCCAGATACGCAGTATTTT
TRBV19	TRBJ1-2	TRBD1	few	CASSMDRELNYGYTF	TGTGCCAGTAGTATGGACAGGGAACTTAACTATGGCTACACCTTC
TRBV2	TRBJ2-1	-	-	CASSEIGGGFYNEQFF	TGTGCCAGCAGTGAAATAGGTGGCGGTTTCTACAATGAGCAGTTCTTC
TRBV7-9	TRBJ2-1	TRBD2	-	CASSLGLAGLDNEQFF	TGTGCCAGCAGCTTAGGCCTAGCGGGACTGGACAATGAGCAGTTCTTC
TRBV12-3/TRBV12-4	TRBJ1-2	-	-	CASSFLQRARTF	TGTGCCAGCAGTTTCTTACAGAGGGCCCGCACCTTC
TRBV12-3/TRBV12-4	TRBJ1-1	-	few	CASRGTMNTEAFF	TGTGCCAGCAGGGGAACCATGAACACTGAAGCTTTCTTT
TRBV20-1	TRBJ2-5	-	-	CSARDYGQPKETQYF	TGCAGTGCTAGAGATTATGGACAGCCGAAAGAGACCCAGTACTTC
TRBV5-1	TRBJ1-2	-	many	CASSLRDDGNYGYTF	TGCGCCAGCAGCCTCCGGGACGACGGTAACTATGGCTACACCTTC
TRBV6-1	TRBJ2-1	-	few	CASSEWKVGDNEQFF	TGTGCCAGCAGTGAATGGAAGGTCGGAGACAATGAGCAGTTCTTC
TRBV9	TRBJ2-5	-	few	CASSLEAGRAGETQYF	TGTGCCAGCAGCCTAGAAGCGGGCAGGGCTGGCGAGACCCAGTACTTC
TRBV5-1	TRBJ2-1	-	many	CASSCTNCYEQFF	TGCGCCAGCAGCTGTACAAACTGTTATGAGCAGTTCTTC